These T cell receptor beta chains were read from a single sample in a study of OX40 agonist ivuxolimab in advanced cancers. This table comes from immunoSEQ multiplex PCR, and its TCRdb copy is limited to in-frame clones, with some not included. The table lists 65,000 to 100,000 clones, 80% to 95% of them singletons. Material: CD4+ or CD8+ T cells sorted from blood, obtained in a trial of the OX40 agonist ivuxolimab. The receptors come from an adult with an advanced solid tumor such as melanoma, head and neck, liver or kidney cancer. Each CDR3 is given with its conserved first and last residue. D genes are given only for firm matches. Clone size is not always given. Where it is, it says once, few, many or a class for expanded clones.

j_call: TRBJ2-3; d_call: TRBD2; v_call: TRBV5-4; clone_size: .; cdr3_aa: CASRRGLADTDTQYF; cdr3_nt: TGTGCCAGCAGGCGAGGACTAGCGGACACAGATACGCAGTATTTT
j_call: TRBJ1-5; d_call: .; v_call: TRBV30; clone_size: .; cdr3_aa: CAWSDLSNGPQHF; cdr3_nt: TGTGCCTGGAGTGATCTTAGTAACGGGCCCCAGCATTTT
j_call: TRBJ1-6; d_call: .; v_call: TRBV6-4; clone_size: .; cdr3_aa: CASSDSGRAPSSYNSPLHF; cdr3_nt: TGTGCCAGCAGTGACTCGGGCCGGGCCCCGAGCTCCTATAATTCACCCCTCCACTTT
j_call: TRBJ2-1; d_call: TRBD2; v_call: TRBV5-1; clone_size: .; cdr3_aa: CASRRTSAYNEQFF; cdr3_nt: TGCGCCAGCAGGAGGACTAGCGCCTACAATGAGCAGTTCTTC
j_call: TRBJ2-5; d_call: TRBD1; v_call: TRBV29-1; clone_size: .; cdr3_aa: CSVGQGEETQYF; cdr3_nt: TGCAGCGTGGGACAGGGGGAAGAGACCCAGTACTTC
j_call: TRBJ2-1; d_call: TRBD1; v_call: TRBV18; clone_size: once; cdr3_aa: CASSARQGIAHNEQFF; cdr3_nt: TGTGCCAGCTCAGCAAGACAGGGAATTGCCCACAATGAGCAGTTCTTC
j_call: TRBJ1-1; d_call: .; v_call: TRBV6-1; clone_size: .; cdr3_aa: CASSRGTAAGAEAFF; cdr3_nt: TGTGCCAGCAGTAGAGGGACCGCCGCAGGCGCTGAAGCTTTCTTT
j_call: TRBJ2-5; d_call: TRBD2; v_call: TRBV10-2; clone_size: .; cdr3_aa: CASRGGGAVETQYF; cdr3_nt: TGCGCCAGCAGGGGCGGGGGGGCAGTGGAGACCCAGTACTTC
j_call: TRBJ2-5; d_call: .; v_call: TRBV7-3; clone_size: .; cdr3_aa: CASSLSRQETQYF; cdr3_nt: TGTGCCAGCAGCTTAAGCAGACAAGAGACCCAGTACTTC
j_call: TRBJ2-1; d_call: TRBD1; v_call: TRBV29-1; clone_size: .; cdr3_aa: CSVGDRVESNEQFF; cdr3_nt: TGCAGCGTTGGGGACAGGGTAGAATCCAATGAGCAGTTCTTC
j_call: TRBJ1-6; d_call: .; v_call: TRBV19; clone_size: .; cdr3_aa: CASSIDRGHTSPLHF; cdr3_nt: TGTGCCAGTAGTATAGATCGGGGGCATACTTCACCCCTCCACTTT